These T cell receptor beta chains were read from a single sample in a study of T cell responses to AZD1222 COVID-19 vaccine. Assay used: immunoSEQ multiplex PCR; TCRdb lists only in-frame clones, some missing. The table shows approximately 190,000 clones, with 85% to 95% occurring only once. The material was peripheral blood, obtained on day 0 of AZD1222 vaccination. Receptor source: an adult in good health. Each CDR3 is given with its conserved first and last residue. Each record gives: D gene, J gene, V gene, clone size, CDR3 DNA, CDR3 protein. D genes are given only for firm matches. Not all rows give a size; the values are once, few, many and, for expanded clones, a class.

>.|TRBJ2-7|TRBV30|.
TGTGCCTGGAGTGTTCCGAGGGGGTACGAGCAGTACTTC
CAWSVPRGYEQYF
>.|TRBJ2-7|TRBV6-2/TRBV6-3|.
TGTGCCAGCAGTTCAACACTAGTCTCGGGCGACGAGCAGTACTTC
CASSSTLVSGDEQYF
>.|TRBJ1-2|TRBV5-6|.
TGTGCCAGCAGCTCCCGGGGCGCTCTGGGCTACACCTTC
CASSSRGALGYTF
>.|TRBJ2-1|TRBV4-2|.
TGTGCCAGCAGCCGGTCCTGGGAAACCGGCTCCTACAATGAGCAGTTCTTC
CASSRSWETGSYNEQFF
>TRBD1|TRBJ1-1|TRBV30|.
TGTGCCTGGAGGACAGGGCAGGACACTGAAGCTTTCTTT
CAWRTGQDTEAFF
>TRBD1|TRBJ1-1|TRBV19|.
TGTGCCAGTAGTACACAGGGGACCGCCTTGAACACTGAAGCTTTCTTT
CASSTQGTALNTEAFF
>.|TRBJ1-1|TRBV4-1|.
TGCGCCAGCAGCCAAGAACGGCTGAACACTGAAGCTTTCTTT
CASSQERLNTEAFF
>.|TRBJ2-7|TRBV5-8|.
TGTGCCAGCAGCTTTGGGGACCGCTACGAGCAGTACTTC
CASSFGDRYEQYF
>.|TRBJ2-7|TRBV5-5|.
TGTGCCAGCAGCACCCCAACAGGGATACGGTTGAGCGAGCAGTACTTC
CASSTPTGIRLSEQYF
>TRBD1|TRBJ1-6|TRBV28|.
TGTGCCAGCAGCCCCGCCCTCGGGACAGGAGGCCGCTCACCCCTCCACTTT
CASSPALGTGGRSPLHF
>.|TRBJ2-5|TRBV24-1|.
TGTGCCACCAGTGGTGGGGCCTTCCAAGAGACCCAGTACTTC
CATSGGAFQETQYF
>TRBD2|TRBJ2-3|TRBV24-1|.
TGTGCCACCAGTGATCTGACTAGCGGACAACTTTATACGCAGTATTTT
CATSDLTSGQLYTQYF
>.|TRBJ1-6|TRBV19|.
TGTGCCAGTACCGCAGGGCTCAGTTCACCCCTCCACTTT
CASTAGLSSPLHF
>TRBD1|TRBJ1-6|TRBV28|.
TGTGCCAGCAGGATGACAGGGAGGGATTCACCCCTCCACTTT
CASRMTGRDSPLHF
>TRBD2|TRBJ2-3|TRBV4-2|.
TGTGCCAGCAGCCAAGCAGGCGGGAGGACCTCAGATACGCAGTATTTT
CASSQAGGRTSDTQYF
>TRBD1|TRBJ1-1|TRBV19|.
TGTGCCAGTAGTATAGACGGGACAGCGAACACTGAAGCTTTCTTT
CASSIDGTANTEAFF
>.|TRBJ2-7|TRBV21-1|.
TGTGCCAGCAGCATAAACAGAGGGAGTCGATACTACGAGCAGTACTTC
CASSINRGSRYYEQYF
>.|TRBJ2-1|TRBV5-6|.
TGTGCCAGCAGCAGCCCGAGCTCCTACAATGAGCAGTTCTTC
CASSSPSSYNEQFF
>TRBD1|TRBJ2-1|TRBV6-2/TRBV6-3|.
TGTGCCAGCAGTTCGGGACCGGGACAGGGTACCTACAATGAGCAGTTCTTC
CASSSGPGQGTYNEQFF
>TRBD2|TRBJ2-2|TRBV19|.
TGTGCCAGTAGTACCCCGGGGGGTCGAAAGAACACCGGGGAGCTGTTTTTT
CASSTPGGRKNTGELFF
>.|TRBJ2-2|TRBV7-9|.
TGTGCCAGCAGCGTCCGGGACTCGAACACCGGGGAGCTGTTTTTT
CASSVRDSNTGELFF
>.|TRBJ2-5|TRBV7-8|.
TGTGCCAGCAGCTTAGAGTCATTCCAAGAGACCCAGTACTTC
CASSLESFQETQYF
>TRBD1|TRBJ1-5|TRBV28|.
TGTGCCAGCAGTGTGGGGGACAGAAGCAATCAGCCCCAGCATTTT
CASSVGDRSNQPQHF
>.|TRBJ1-5|TRBV28|.
TGTGCCAGCAGTTTGACAGCAAATCAGCCCCAGCATTTT
CASSLTANQPQHF
>TRBD2|TRBJ2-5|TRBV3-1/TRBV3-2|.
TGTGCCAGCAGCCTCCGACTAGCGGGTTCTCAAGAGACCCAGTACTTC
CASSLRLAGSQETQYF
>.|TRBJ2-1|TRBV18|.
TGTGCCAGCTCACCATACGACAGCTCCTACAATGAGCAGTTCTTC
CASSPYDSSYNEQFF
>TRBD1|TRBJ2-3|TRBV5-1|.
TGCGCCAGTGGGCAGGACAGGGCAGCAGATACGCAGTATTTT
CASGQDRAADTQYF
>.|TRBJ2-1|TRBV6-5|.
TGTGCCAGCAGTTTAACCTCCCCCTTCTACAATGAGCAGTTCTTC
CASSLTSPFYNEQFF
>.|TRBJ2-3|TRBV3-1/TRBV3-2|.
TGTGCCAGCAGCCAAGATCCGGCCACAGATACGCAGTATTTT
CASSQDPATDTQYF
>TRBD1|TRBJ1-4|TRBV5-1|.
TGCGCCAGCAGCTCCCGACAGGGGGCTTCTAATGAAAAACTGTTTTTT
CASSSRQGASNEKLFF
>TRBD1|TRBJ2-5|TRBV6-5|once
TGTGCCAGCAGCTACAGGGGGCGGCGAGAGACCCAGTACTTC
CASSYRGRRETQYF
>TRBD1|TRBJ1-1|TRBV7-9|.
TGTGCCAGCAGCCCACCCGACAGGGTTACTGAAGCTTTCTTT
CASSPPDRVTEAFF
>.|TRBJ1-6|TRBV6-5|.
TGTGCCAGCTCCAGGGGTCAGTCACCCCTCCACTTT
CASSRGQSPLHF
>TRBD2|TRBJ2-1|TRBV3-1/TRBV3-2|.
TGTGCCAGCAGCCTTAGCGGGAGCTCCTACAATGAGCAGTTCTTC
CASSLSGSSYNEQFF
>.|TRBJ1-1|TRBV7-9|once
TGTGCCAGCAGCAAGGCACCGGGAATGAACACTGAAGCTTTCTTT
CASSKAPGMNTEAFF
>.|TRBJ2-7|TRBV5-4|.
TGTGCCAGCAGACGGCCGGGGGCCGCCCACGAGCAGTACTTC
CASRRPGAAHEQYF
>.|TRBJ1-4|TRBV9|.
TGTGCCAGCAGCGTAGCTCCCCGAGGGACCGGGGAAAAACTGTTTTTT
CASSVAPRGTGEKLFF
>TRBD1|TRBJ1-2|TRBV6-2/TRBV6-3|.
TGTGCCAGCAGTACAGGGGGCAGCGGCTACACCTTC
CASSTGGSGYTF
>TRBD2|TRBJ2-3|TRBV5-1|.
TGCGCCAGCAGTCTAGCGGGAGGGCCTCTCACAGATACGCAGTATTTT
CASSLAGGPLTDTQYF
>.|TRBJ2-3|TRBV28|.
TGTGCCAGCAGTCAACGACCTACCACAGATACGCAGTATTTT
CASSQRPTTDTQYF
>.|TRBJ1-1|TRBV7-2|.
TGTGCCAGCAGCTTAGTACCGAACACTGAAGCTTTCTTT
CASSLVPNTEAFF
>.|TRBJ2-1|TRBV14|few
TGTGCCAGCAGCCAAGAATTTTCGCTCGGGCTAGCGCAGTTCTTC
CASSQEFSLGLAQFF
>.|TRBJ2-2|TRBV6-4|.
TGTGCCAGCAGTGGTGTGGGCTCCGGGGAGCTGTTTTTT
CASSGVGSGELFF
>TRBD2|TRBJ2-1|TRBV19|.
TGTGCCAGTAGTATGCCGCTAGCGGGAGGGCCAGGTGAGCAGTTCTTC
CASSMPLAGGPGEQFF
>.|TRBJ2-2|TRBV18|.
TGTGCCAGCTCACCCGTTGTAGGGGAGCTGTTTTTT
CASSPVVGELFF
>.|TRBJ1-2|TRBV29-1|once
TGCAGCGTCGACACGGATAACCAGGGGAACTATGGCTACACCTTC
CSVDTDNQGNYGYTF
>TRBD1|TRBJ2-7|TRBV11-2|.
TGTGCCAGCCTGAGGACAGGGTGGAACGAGCAGTACTTC
CASLRTGWNEQYF
>.|TRBJ1-6|TRBV28|.
TGTGCCAGCAGACCCTCCTATAATTCACCCCTCCACTTT
CASRPSYNSPLHF
>.|TRBJ1-3|TRBV7-9|.
TGTGCCAGCACCCAGGGTGGAAACACCATATATTTT
CASTQGGNTIYF
>.|TRBJ2-7|TRBV2|.
TGTGCCAGCGGCGAGTCCCGAACCTACGAGCAGTACTTC
CASGESRTYEQYF
>.|TRBJ2-1|TRBV7-3|once
TGTGCCAGCAGCTTAGAAGTTAGGACTTTGGCCAGTGAGCAGTTCTTC
CASSLEVRTLASEQFF